This paragraph reports one T cell receptor (beta chain). Its antigen remains unidentified. Generated by immunoSEQ multiplex PCR, the TCRdb table keeps only in-frame clones and is missing some. The data hold approximately 50,000 clones, with roughly 54% observed a single time. V lost 4 bases, J lost 6 bases, and 3 bases stayed unmatched. This CDR3 has 14 residues. Per the germline V gene, CDR1 is SGHRS and CDR2 is YFSETQ. These data originate in a study of cytotoxic CD8 clonotypes in ibrutinib-treated CLL. Across the study: A mean of around 250,000 productive templates and approximately 85,000 productive rearrangements was obtained per sample. Study-wide results and limits: Under treatment, the uncommon public clonotypes either contracted or remained stable.

This sequence was found in a human donor with chronic lymphocytic leukemia. The material sequenced was PBMCs, taken at disease progression, from a patient treated with ibrutinib. The chain couples TRBV5-1 to TRBJ1-4; 10 bases map to TRBD1. CDR3 loop: CASSQDRGDEKLFF. CDR3 in DNA: TGCGCCAGCAGCCAGGACAGGGGGGATGAAAAACTGTTTTTT.